Below, 14 T cell receptor beta chains from the same sample are listed, as sequenced in a study of shared clonotypes between healthy human individuals. The method was immunoSEQ multiplex PCR; TCRdb's version includes in-frame clones alone and lacks a portion of them. This table holds over a million clones, about 74% found once. Sequenced sample: memory CD4+ T cells sorted from blood. Regarding subset: CD45RA-negative fraction. The receptors were gathered from a young man in good health.

The V and J genes are TRBV2 and TRBJ1-6, with D unclear. V was trimmed by 7 bases and J by 6 bases, leaving 10 bases between them. The CDR3 consists of 13 residues. In germline, CDR1 is SNHLY, CDR2 FYNNEI. Here the CDR3 reads CASNTNANSPLHF. CDR3 bases: TGTGCCAGCAATACCAACGCTAATTCACCCCTCCACTTT.

The chain uses TRBV6-1 and TRBJ1-5; 7 bases are a match to TRBD1. The CDR3 contains 15 residues. Per the germline V gene, CDR1 is MNHNS and CDR2 is SASEGT. The V gene end was trimmed by 6 bases and the J gene end by 4 bases; junction bases not matched to a gene: 9. The CDR3 sequence is CASRPGTAENQPQHF. In DNA, the CDR3 is TGTGCCAGCAGGCCCGGGACAGCCGAGAATCAGCCCCAGCATTTT.

The chain uses TRBV6-1 and TRBJ2-1, with 10 bases identical to TRBD2. Per germline, CDR1 MNHNS and CDR2 SASEGT. This CDR3 is 17 amino acids long. Trimming took 3 bases from V and 5 from J; bases not matched to a gene: 10. Written as DNA, the CDR3 is TGTGCCAGCAGTGATCTTTTAGCGGGAGGAACCAACAATGAGCAGTTCTTC. It specifies CASSDLLAGGTNNEQFF.

This clone was observed a single time. The chain links TRBV10-3 to TRBJ2-3; 8 bases agree with TRBD1. This CDR3 has 12 amino acids. The J segment lost 4 bases and the V segment lost 9 bases, leaving 3 bases of the junction unmatched. In germline, CDR1 is ENHRY, CDR2 SYGVKD. CDR3 amino acids: CAIGTGADTQYF. The CDR3 DNA sequence: TGTGCCATAGGGACAGGCGCAGATACGCAGTATTTT.

This clone was seen at least ten times. The chain combines TRBV28 with TRBJ1-5, with a possible D match to TRBD1 (5 bases). Between the trimmed V and J ends, which lost 4 bases and 11 bases, there was a span of 12 bases. The CDR3 extends over 12 amino acids. Germline V gene data show CDR1 as MDHEN and CDR2 as SYDVKM. The CDR3 coding sequence is TGTGCCAGCAGTTCCCCCGGGGGGACCCAGCATTTT. Protein: CASSSPGGTQHF. Combining the CDR3 with reference TRBV28 and TRBJ1-5 gives the whole variable domain DVKVTQSSRYLVKRTGEKVFLECVQDMDHENMFWYRQDPGLGLRLIYFSYDVKMKEKGDIPEGYSVSREKKERFSLILESASTNQTSMYLCASSSPGGTQHFGDGTRLSIL.

The V and J genes are TRBV2 and TRBJ1-1, with D hard to call. Trimming took off 8 bases at V and 0 bases at J, with 16 bases between the two ends. The CDR3 sequence is 15 residues long. CDR1 is SNHLY and CDR2 is FYNNEI in the germline V gene. DNA for the CDR3: TGTGCCAGCCAGGTTTCAGATAACATGAACACTGAAGCTTTCTTT. Translated, it gives CASQVSDNMNTEAFF.

This clone appeared a single time. The chain has TRBV28 and TRBJ2-7; 9 bases are shared with TRBD1. This CDR3 has 14 residues. Germline V gene lookup returns CDR1 MDHEN and CDR2 SYDVKM. The CDR3 sequence: CASAPTGGPYEQYF. For the CDR3, the DNA is TGTGCTTCCGCACCTACAGGGGGCCCCTACGAGCAGTACTTC.

This clone appeared once. V and J are TRBV28 and TRBJ1-5; D is uncertain. This CDR3 spans 11 amino acids. Looked up from germline, CDR1 is MDHEN and CDR2 is SYDVKM. V lost 6 bases to trimming and J lost 11 bases, with 11 bases between them. The CDR3 region has the DNA TGTGCCAGCAGCCCCTTCGGGGCCCAGCATTTT. Protein sequence: CASSPFGAQHF.

This clone was seen a handful of times. This chain joins TRBV5-6 and TRBJ1-5; no definite D call. V lost 4 bases and J 6 bases, leaving 8 bases between the germline ends. This CDR3 comprises 12 residues. From germline, CDR1 is SGHDT and CDR2 YYEEEE. The CDR3 is CASSRRGQPQHF. The DNA for the CDR3 is TGTGCCAGCAGCCGGAGAGGTCAGCCCCAGCATTTT.

The count of this clone is one. The V call is TRBV20-1, the J call TRBJ2-3; TRBD1 matches 8 bases. V shed 6 bases and J 9 bases; nucleotides not matched to a gene: 5. Germline CDR1 and CDR2: DFQATT and SNEGSKA (reference sequence). The CDR3 covers 11 residues. The CDR3 DNA reads TGCAGTGCGGAGACAGGGGACACGCAGTATTTT. Protein: CSAETGDTQYF.

The chain is built from TRBV29-1 and TRBJ2-3; possible D gene TRBD1, 5 bases. V lost 4 bases and J 2 bases, leaving 7 bases between the germline ends. The CDR3 is 12 residues long. From germline, CDR1 is SQVTM and CDR2 ANQGSEA. The CDR3: CSVGGPTDTQYF. The CDR3 coding sequence is TGCAGCGTTGGGGGCCCCACAGATACGCAGTATTTT.

The chain is built from TRBV9 and TRBJ1-1, with D tentatively TRBD1 (5 bases). The V end was cut by 3 bases, the J end by 4 bases, with 16 bases between. There are 15 residues in the CDR3. The germline V gene has CDR1 SGDLS and CDR2 YYNGEE. CDR3 sequence: CASSATLGGSTEAFF. CDR3 sequence (DNA): TGTGCCAGCAGCGCCACTCTGGGGGGGAGCACTGAAGCTTTCTTT.

The rearrangement uses TRBV7-9 and TRBJ2-1; TRBD2 is a possible D gene (7 bases). This CDR3 comprises 16 residues. CDR1 and CDR2 from the germline V gene are SEHNR and FQNEAQ (reference sequence). Trimming cost V 3 bases and J 7 bases, with 19 bases left between them. CDR3 bases: TGTGCCAGCAGCTTCACGGGGGGAGGACAGCGTAATGAGCAGTTCTTC. Translating gives CASSFTGGGQRNEQFF. The variable domain in full, completed from reference TRBV7-9 and TRBJ2-1, reads DTGVSQNPRHKITKRGQNVTFRCDPISEHNRLYWYRQTLGQGPEFLTYFQNEAQLEKSRLLSDRFSAERPKGSFSTLEIQRTEQGDSAMYLCASSFTGGGQRNEQFFGPGTRLTVL.

V usage is TRBV9 and J usage is TRBJ2-5; D is uncertain. Germline assignment: CDR1 SGDLS and CDR2 YYNGEE. The CDR3 has 13 residues. V lost 0 bases and J lost 0, with 3 bases in between. The CDR3 sequence: CASSVAYQETQYF. CDR3 nucleotides: TGTGCCAGCAGCGTAGCTTACCAAGAGACCCAGTACTTC.